This T cell receptor (beta chain) stems from a study of blood T cell repertoires in COVID-19. This clone has only a few counts. Original methodology: It was from reference gene primer amplification that nucleated cell counts were estimated. The assay was immunoSEQ multiplex PCR, and TCRdb's table has in-frame clones only and misses some. V and J calls and clone size are those listed in that table; D and trimming were worked out from the DNA. In the table there are approximately 110,000 clones, approximately 85% of which are singletons. Material: peripheral blood. The TCR was taken from a woman aged 80 or over with COVID-19, enrolled during active disease.

The CDR3 region has the DNA TGTGCCAGCAGCTTAGAGGTAGCTAATTACGAGCAGTACTTC. This gives the protein CASSLEVANYEQYF. V and J are TRBV7-9 and TRBJ2-7, with D unresolved. Germline V lookup: CDR1 SEHNR, CDR2 FQNEAQ (reference sequence). The ends were cut back, 1 base at V and 4 bases at J, with 11 bases in the middle. There are 14 residues in the CDR3.